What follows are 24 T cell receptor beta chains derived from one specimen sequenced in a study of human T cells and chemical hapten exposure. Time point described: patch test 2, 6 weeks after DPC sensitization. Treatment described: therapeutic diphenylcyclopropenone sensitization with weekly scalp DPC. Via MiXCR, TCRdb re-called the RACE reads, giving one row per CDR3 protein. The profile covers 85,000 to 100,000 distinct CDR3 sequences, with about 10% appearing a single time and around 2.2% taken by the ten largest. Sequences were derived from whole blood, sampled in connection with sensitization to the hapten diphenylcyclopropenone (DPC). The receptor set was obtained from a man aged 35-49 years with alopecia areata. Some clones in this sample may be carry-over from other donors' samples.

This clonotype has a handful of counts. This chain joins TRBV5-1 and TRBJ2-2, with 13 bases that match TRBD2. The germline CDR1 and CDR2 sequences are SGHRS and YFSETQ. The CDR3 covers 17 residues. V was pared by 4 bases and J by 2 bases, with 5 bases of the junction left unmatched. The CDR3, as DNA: TGCGCCAGCAGCCGGGGACTAGCGGGATATAACACCGGGGAGCTGTTTTTT. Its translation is CASSRGLAGYNTGELFF.

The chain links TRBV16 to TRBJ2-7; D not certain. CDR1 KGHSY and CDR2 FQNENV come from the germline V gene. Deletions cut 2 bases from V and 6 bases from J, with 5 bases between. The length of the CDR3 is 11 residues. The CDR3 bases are TGTGCCAGCAGCCAACGAGTCGAGCAGTACTTC. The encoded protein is CASSQRVEQYF. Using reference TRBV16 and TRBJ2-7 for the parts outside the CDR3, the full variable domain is GEEVAQTPKHLVRGEGQKAKLYCAPIKGHSYVFWYQQVLKNEFKFLISFQNENVFDETGMPKERFSAKCLPNSPCSLEIQATKLEDSAVYFCASSQRVEQYFGPGTRLTVT.

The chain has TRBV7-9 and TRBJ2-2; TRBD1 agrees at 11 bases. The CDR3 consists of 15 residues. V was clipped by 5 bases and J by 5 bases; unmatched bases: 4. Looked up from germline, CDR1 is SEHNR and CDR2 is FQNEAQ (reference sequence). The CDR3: CASSAGTGGTGELFF. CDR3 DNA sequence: TGTGCCAGCAGCGCCGGGACAGGGGGGACCGGGGAGCTGTTTTTT.

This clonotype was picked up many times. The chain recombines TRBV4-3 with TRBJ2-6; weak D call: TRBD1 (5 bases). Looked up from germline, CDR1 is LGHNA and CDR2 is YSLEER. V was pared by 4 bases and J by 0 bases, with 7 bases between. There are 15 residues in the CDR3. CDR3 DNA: TGCGCCAGCAGCCTAGACAGCTCTGGGGCCAACGTCCTGACTTTC. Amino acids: CASSLDSSGANVLTF.

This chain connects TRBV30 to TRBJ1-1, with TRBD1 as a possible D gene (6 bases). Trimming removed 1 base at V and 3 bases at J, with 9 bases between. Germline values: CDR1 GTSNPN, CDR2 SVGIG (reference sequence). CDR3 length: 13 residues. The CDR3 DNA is TGTGCCTGGAGTGGGACAGATTACACTGAAGCTTTCTTT. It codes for CAWSGTDYTEAFF.

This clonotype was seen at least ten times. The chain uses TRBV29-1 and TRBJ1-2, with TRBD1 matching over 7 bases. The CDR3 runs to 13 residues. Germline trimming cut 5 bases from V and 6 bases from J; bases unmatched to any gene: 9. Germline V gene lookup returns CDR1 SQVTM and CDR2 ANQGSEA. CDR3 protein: CSVHDREGNGYTF. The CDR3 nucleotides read TGCAGCGTTCACGACAGGGAGGGGAATGGCTACACCTTC.

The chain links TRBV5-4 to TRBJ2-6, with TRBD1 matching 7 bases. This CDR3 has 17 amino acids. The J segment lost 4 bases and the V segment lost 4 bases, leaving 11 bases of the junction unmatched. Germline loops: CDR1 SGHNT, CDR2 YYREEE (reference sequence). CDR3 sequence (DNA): TGTGCCAGCAGCCCCGTCGCAGGGGGTATGGGGGCCAACGTCCTGACTTTC. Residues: CASSPVAGGMGANVLTF.

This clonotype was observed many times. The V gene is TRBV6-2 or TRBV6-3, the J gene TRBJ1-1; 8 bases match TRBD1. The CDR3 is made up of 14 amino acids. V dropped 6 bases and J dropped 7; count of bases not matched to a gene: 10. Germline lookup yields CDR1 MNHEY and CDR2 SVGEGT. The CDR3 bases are TGTGCCAGCAGGGGGGACAGGCTCGGAGATGAAGCTTTCTTT. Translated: CASRGDRLGDEAFF.

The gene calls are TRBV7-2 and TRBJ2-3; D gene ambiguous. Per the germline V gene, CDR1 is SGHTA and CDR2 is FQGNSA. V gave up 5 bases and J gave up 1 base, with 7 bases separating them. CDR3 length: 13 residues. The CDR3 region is CASSPDRTDTQYF. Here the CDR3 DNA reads TGTGCCAGCAGCCCAGACCGCACAGATACGCAGTATTTT. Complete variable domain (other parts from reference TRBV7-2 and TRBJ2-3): GAGVSQSPSNKVTEKGKDVELRCDPISGHTALYWYRQSLGQGLEFLIYFQGNSAPDKSGLPSDRFSAERTGGSVSTLTIQRTQQEDSAVYLCASSPDRTDTQYFGPGTRLTVL.

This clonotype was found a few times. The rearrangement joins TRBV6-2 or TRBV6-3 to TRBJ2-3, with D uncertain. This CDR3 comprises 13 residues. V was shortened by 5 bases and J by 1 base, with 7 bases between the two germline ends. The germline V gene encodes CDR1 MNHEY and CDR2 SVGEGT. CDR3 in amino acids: CASSKVGTDTQYF. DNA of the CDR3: TGTGCCAGCAGTAAGGTGGGCACAGATACGCAGTATTTT.

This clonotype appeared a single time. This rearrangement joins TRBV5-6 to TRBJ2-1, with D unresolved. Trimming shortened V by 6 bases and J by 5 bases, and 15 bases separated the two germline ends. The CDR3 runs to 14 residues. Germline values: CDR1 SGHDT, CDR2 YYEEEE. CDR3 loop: CASIDTRTDNEQFF. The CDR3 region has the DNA TGTGCCAGCATCGACACTCGCACCGACAATGAGCAGTTCTTC.

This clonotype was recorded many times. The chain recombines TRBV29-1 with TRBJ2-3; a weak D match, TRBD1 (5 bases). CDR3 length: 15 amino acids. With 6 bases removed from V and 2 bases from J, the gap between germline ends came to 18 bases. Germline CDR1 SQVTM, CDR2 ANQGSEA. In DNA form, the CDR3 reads TGCAGCGTCCAAACAGGCTTATTTAACACAGATACGCAGTATTTT. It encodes CSVQTGLFNTDTQYF.

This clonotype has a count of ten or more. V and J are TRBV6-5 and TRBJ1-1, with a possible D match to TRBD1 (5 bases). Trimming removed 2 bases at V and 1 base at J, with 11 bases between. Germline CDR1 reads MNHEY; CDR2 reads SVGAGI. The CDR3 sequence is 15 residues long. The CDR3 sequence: CASSYGRDWNTEAFF. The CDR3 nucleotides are TGTGCCAGCAGTTACGGCAGGGATTGGAACACTGAAGCTTTCTTT.

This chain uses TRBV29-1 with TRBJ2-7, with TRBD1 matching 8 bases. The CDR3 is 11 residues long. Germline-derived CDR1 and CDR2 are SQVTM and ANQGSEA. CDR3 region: CSASDRAGILV. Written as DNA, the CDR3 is TGCAGCGCTTCGGACAGGGCGGGAATCTTGGTC.

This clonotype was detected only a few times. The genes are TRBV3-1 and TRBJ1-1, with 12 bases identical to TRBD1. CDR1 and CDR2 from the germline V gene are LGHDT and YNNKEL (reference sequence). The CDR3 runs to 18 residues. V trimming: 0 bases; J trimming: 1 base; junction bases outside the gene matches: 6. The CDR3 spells CASSQEGTGGAGNTEAFF. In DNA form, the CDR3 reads TGTGCCAGCAGCCAAGAGGGGACAGGGGGCGCAGGGAACACTGAAGCTTTCTTT.

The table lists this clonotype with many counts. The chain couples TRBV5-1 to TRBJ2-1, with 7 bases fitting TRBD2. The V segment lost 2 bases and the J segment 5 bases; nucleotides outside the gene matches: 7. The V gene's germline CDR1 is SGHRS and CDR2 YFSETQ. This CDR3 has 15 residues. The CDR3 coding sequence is TGCGCCAGCAGCTTCTGGGGGGGGATCAACAATGAGCAGTTCTTC. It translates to CASSFWGGINNEQFF. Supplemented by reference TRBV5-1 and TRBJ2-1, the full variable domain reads KAGVTQTPRYLIKTRGQQVTLSCSPISGHRSVSWYQQTPGQGLQFLFEYFSETQRNKGNFPGRFSGRQFSNSRSEMNVSTLELGDSALYLCASSFWGGINNEQFFGPGTRLTVL.

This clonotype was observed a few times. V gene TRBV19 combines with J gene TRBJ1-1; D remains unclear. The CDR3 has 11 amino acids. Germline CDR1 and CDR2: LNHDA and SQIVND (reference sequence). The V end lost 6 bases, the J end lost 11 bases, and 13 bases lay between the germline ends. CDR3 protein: CASSVAYGAFF. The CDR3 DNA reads TGTGCCAGTAGCGTGGCGTACGGGGCTTTCTTT.

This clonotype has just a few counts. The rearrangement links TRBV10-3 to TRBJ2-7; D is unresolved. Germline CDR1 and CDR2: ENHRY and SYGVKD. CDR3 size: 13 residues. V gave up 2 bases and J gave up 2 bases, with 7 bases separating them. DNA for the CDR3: TGTGCCATCAGTGAGGCTGAAGCCTACGAGCAGTACGTC. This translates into CAISEAEAYEQYV.

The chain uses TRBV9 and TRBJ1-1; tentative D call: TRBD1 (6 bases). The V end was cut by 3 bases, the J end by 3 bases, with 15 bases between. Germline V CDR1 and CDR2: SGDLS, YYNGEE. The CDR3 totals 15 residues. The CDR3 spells CASSAAVSGDTEAFF. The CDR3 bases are TGTGCCAGCAGCGCCGCGGTATCAGGGGACACTGAAGCTTTCTTT.

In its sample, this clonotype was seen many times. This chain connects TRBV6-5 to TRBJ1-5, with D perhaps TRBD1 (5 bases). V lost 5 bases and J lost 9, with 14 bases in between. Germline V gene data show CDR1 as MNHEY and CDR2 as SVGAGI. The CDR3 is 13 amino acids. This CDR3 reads CASSPGTTVPQHF. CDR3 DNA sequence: TGTGCCAGCAGTCCGGGGACTACCGTGCCCCAGCATTTT.

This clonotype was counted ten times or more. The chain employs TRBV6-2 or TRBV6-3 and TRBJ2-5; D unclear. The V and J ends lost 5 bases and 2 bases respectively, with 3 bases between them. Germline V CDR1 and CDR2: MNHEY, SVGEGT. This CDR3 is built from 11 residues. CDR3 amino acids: CASSHQETQYF. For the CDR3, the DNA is TGTGCCAGCAGTCATCAAGAGACCCAGTACTTC.

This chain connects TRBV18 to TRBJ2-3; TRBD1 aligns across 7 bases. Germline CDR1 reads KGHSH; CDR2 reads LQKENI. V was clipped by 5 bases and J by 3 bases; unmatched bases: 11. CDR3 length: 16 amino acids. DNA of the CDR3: TGTGCCAGCTCAACGCTGACAGGGATGGAGACAGATACGCAGTATTTT. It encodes CASSTLTGMETDTQYF. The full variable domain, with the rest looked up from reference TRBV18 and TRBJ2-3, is NAGVMQNPRHLVRRRGQEARLRCSPMKGHSHVYWYRQLPEEGLKFMVYLQKENIIDESGMPKERFSAEFPKEGPSILRIQQVVRGDSAAYFCASSTLTGMETDTQYFGPGTRLTVL.

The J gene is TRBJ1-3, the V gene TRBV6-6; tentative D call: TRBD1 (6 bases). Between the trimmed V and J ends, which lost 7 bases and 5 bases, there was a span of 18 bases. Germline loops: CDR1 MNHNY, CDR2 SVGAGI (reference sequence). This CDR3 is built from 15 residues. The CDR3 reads CASTYLTGQRNTIYF. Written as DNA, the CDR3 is TGTGCCAGCACGTATTTGACAGGACAGAGAAACACCATATATTTT.

CDR3 nucleotide sequence: TGCAGTGTGAGCGGGGGGAGCACAGATACGCAGTATTTT. It yields the protein CSVSGGSTDTQYF. The chain recombines TRBV20-1 with TRBJ2-3, with TRBD2 matching 9 bases. Trimming at V came to 7 bases and at J to 0 bases, leaving 2 bases not matched to a gene. The CDR3 runs 13 residues. CDR1 is DFQATT and CDR2 is SNEGSKA in the germline V gene (reference sequence).